A single sample gave rise to the 14 T cell receptor beta chains below, sequenced in a study of OX40 agonist ivuxolimab in advanced cancers. The table came from immunoSEQ multiplex PCR; TCRdb's copy has only in-frame clones and leaves some out. The table lists tens of thousands of clones, 70% to 90% of them singletons. This specimen consisted of CD4+ or CD8+ T cells sorted from blood, obtained in a trial of the OX40 agonist ivuxolimab. These receptors were taken from an adult with an advanced solid tumor such as melanoma, head and neck, liver or kidney cancer.

The chain links TRBV21-1 to TRBJ1-1; the table's D call of TRBD1 was not tested on the DNA. TRBV21-1 is marked as a pseudogene. The CDR3 runs 15 residues. CDR3 sequence: CASSGGGEGGTEAFF. In DNA, the CDR3 is TGTGCCAGCAGCGGAGGGGGCGAGGGGGGCACTGAAGCTTTCTTT.

In its sample, this clone was seen once. The J gene is TRBJ1-1, the V gene TRBV2; maybe TRBD1 (5 bases). Trimming took off 9 bases at V and 6 bases at J, with 17 bases between the two ends. The germline CDR1 and CDR2 sequences are SNHLY and FYNNEI. The CDR3 consists of 13 residues. CDR3 nucleotides: TGTGCCAGACTTTGGGAGGGGTCGGCTGAAGCTTTCTTT. As protein: CARLWEGSAEAFF.

This clone was picked up a small number of times. The genes are TRBV5-4 and TRBJ2-6, with unresolved D. CDR3 length: 13 amino acids. In germline, CDR1 is SGHNT, CDR2 YYREEE (reference sequence). Trimming shortened V by 0 bases and J by 2 bases, and 0 bases separated the two germline ends. The CDR3 nucleotides are TGTGCCAGCAGCTTGGCTGGGGCCAACGTCCTGACTTTC. It yields the protein CASSLAGANVLTF. The full variable domain, rest sourced from reference TRBV5-4 and TRBJ2-6, is ETGVTQSPTHLIKTRGQQVTLRCSSQSGHNTVSWYQQALGQGPQFIFQYYREEENGRGNFPPRFSGLQFPNYSSELNVNALELDDSALYLCASSLAGANVLTFGAGSRLTVL.

The sample holds one count of this clone. Other DNA sequences in the sample encode the same CDR3. The chain links TRBV5-4 to TRBJ2-7; D is possibly TRBD1 (5 bases). This CDR3 contains 14 residues. Trimming stripped 2 bases from V and 4 bases from J, with 13 bases between. CDR1 is SGHNT, CDR2 YYREEE, per germline (reference sequence). The DNA for the CDR3 is TGTGCCAGCAGCTTAGGGGCAATCTCTTACGAGCAGTACTTC. Protein product: CASSLGAISYEQYF.

The chain links TRBV4-2 to TRBJ1-2, with D unclear. Germline V CDR1 and CDR2: LGHNA, YNFKEQ. V lost 7 bases, J lost 2 bases, and 11 bases lay in between. CDR3 length equals 13 residues. The CDR3 protein is CASTNSLNYGYTF. The CDR3 DNA reads TGTGCCAGCACCAATAGCCTGAACTATGGCTACACCTTC.

This clone was detected a few times. The chain employs TRBV19 and TRBJ1-2; D may be TRBD1 (5 bases). V shed 6 bases and J shed 0 bases, with 11 bases lying between them. In germline, CDR1 is LNHDA, CDR2 SQIVND (reference sequence). This CDR3 has 14 amino acids. The CDR3 nucleotides read TGTGCCAGTAGCGGCGGGGCCACTAACTATGGCTACACCTTC. This codes for CASSGGATNYGYTF. The full variable domain, rest sourced from reference TRBV19 and TRBJ1-2, is DGGITQSPKYLFRKEGQNVTLSCEQNLNHDAMYWYRQDPGQGLRLIYYSQIVNDFQKGDIAEGYSVSREKKESFPLTVTSAQKNPTAFYLCASSGGATNYGYTFGSGTRLTVV.

The chain has TRBV4-3 and TRBJ2-5; a possible D gene is TRBD2 (6 bases). CDR1 and CDR2 (germline): LGHNA, YSLEER. V dropped 0 bases and J dropped 5 bases, with 13 bases sitting between them. CDR3 length: 15 amino acids. The CDR3: CASSQDLASVETQYF. In DNA, the CDR3 is TGCGCCAGCAGCCAAGATCTCGCTAGCGTGGAGACCCAGTACTTC.

The chain links TRBV10-3 to TRBJ1-3; D is unresolved. The germline V gene encodes CDR1 ENHRY and CDR2 SYGVKD. The length of the CDR3 is 14 residues. V lost 7 bases, J lost 0 bases, and 10 bases lay in between. CDR3 protein: CAINDGSSGNTIYF. CDR3 nucleotide sequence: TGTGCCATCAACGACGGGAGCTCTGGAAACACCATATATTTT.

Only a few counts were recorded for this clone. The chain carries TRBV6-1 and TRBJ2-1; 7 bases match TRBD2. The V and J ends lost 3 bases and 7 bases, in that order; junction bases with no gene match: 9. The CDR3 consists of 15 residues. CDR1 and CDR2 from the germline V gene are MNHNS and SASEGT. CDR3 sequence: CASSEVGGSGNEQFF. The CDR3 DNA is TGTGCCAGCAGTGAGGTGGGCGGGAGTGGGAATGAGCAGTTCTTC.

The V and J genes are TRBV19 and TRBJ1-1; D is perhaps TRBD1 (5 bases). Trimming cost V 6 bases and J 0 bases, with 8 bases left between them. Per germline, CDR1 LNHDA and CDR2 SQIVND (reference sequence). CDR3 size: 13 residues. Here the CDR3 reads CASRDMVNTEAFF. CDR3 DNA sequence: TGTGCCAGTAGGGACATGGTGAACACTGAAGCTTTCTTT.

The rearrangement joins TRBV5-6 to TRBJ1-6; D not certain. V was shortened by 0 bases and J by 7 bases, with 11 bases between the two germline ends. The CDR3 consists of 15 residues. Per the germline V gene, CDR1 is SGHDT and CDR2 is YYEEEE. DNA of the CDR3: TGTGCCAGCAGCTTGGTATGGGCTGGAAATTCACCCCTCCACTTT. Residues: CASSLVWAGNSPLHF. Based on the CDR3 plus reference TRBV5-6 and TRBJ1-6, the full variable domain is DAGVTQSPTHLIKTRGQQVTLRCSPKSGHDTVSWYQQALGQGPQFIFQYYEEEERQRGNFPDRFSGHQFPNYSSELNVNALLLGDSALYLCASSLVWAGNSPLHFGNGTRLTVT.

This chain connects TRBV4-1 to TRBJ1-2; no reliable D call. The CDR3 loop spans 15 amino acids. V was cut by 0 bases and J by 6 bases, with 14 bases left in between. Germline CDR1 and CDR2: MGHRA and YSYEKL. In nucleotides, the CDR3 is TGCGCCAGCAGCCAAGATTTCGGGCAGGCGAATGGCTACACCTTC. Translation: CASSQDFGQANGYTF.

This chain uses TRBV5-1 with TRBJ1-3; D gene ambiguous. The germline CDR1 and CDR2 sequences are SGHRS and YFSETQ. The CDR3 totals 17 residues. V shed 0 bases and J shed 0 bases, with 13 bases lying between them. CDR3 loop: CASSLGQAIYSGNTIYF. The CDR3 nucleotides are TGCGCCAGCAGCTTGGGGCAGGCTATATACTCTGGAAACACCATATATTTT. Looking up the rest from reference TRBV5-1 and TRBJ1-3 gives the full variable domain: KAGVTQTPRYLIKTRGQQVTLSCSPISGHRSVSWYQQTPGQGLQFLFEYFSETQRNKGNFPGRFSGRQFSNSRSEMNVSTLELGDSALYLCASSLGQAIYSGNTIYFGEGSWLTVV.

V usage is TRBV13 and J usage is TRBJ2-2, with a weak D call TRBD1 (6 bases). Germline CDR1 is PRHDT and CDR2 is FYEKMQ (reference sequence). V was clipped by 7 bases and J by 4 bases, with 16 bases between them. The CDR3 totals 15 residues. The CDR3 nucleotides read TGTGCCAGCATACTGTTGGGGGCTCGCACCGGGGAGCTGTTTTTT. Its protein product is CASILLGARTGELFF. The variable domain in full, completed from reference TRBV13 and TRBJ2-2, reads AAGVIQSPRHLIKEKRETATLKCYPIPRHDTVYWYQQGPGQDPQFLISFYEKMQSDKGSIPDRFSAQQFSDYHSELNMSSLELGDSALYFCASILLGARTGELFFGEGSRLTVL.